This TCR beta chain was sequenced during a study of shared clonotypes between healthy human individuals. On this clone itself: Its antigen is as yet unknown.

The data were produced by immunoSEQ multiplex PCR, yet TCRdb's version contains in-frame clones alone and is incomplete. Of around 510,000 clones listed, around 78% are singletons. Overall study findings and caveats: The low donor count limited represented genetic and exposure-history diversity. Among donors, sharing of clonotypes was expected to be affected by sequencing depth.

With 0 bases removed from V and 0 bases from J, the gap between germline ends came to 10 bases. The CDR3 has 16 amino acids. Germline V gene sequence: CDR1 MNHNS, CDR2 SASEGT. Recent vaccinations or acute infections were absent in the healthy HIV-negative adult donors. Roughly 89 million PBMCs served as the genomic DNA source for unsorted samples. The J gene is TRBJ2-3, the V gene TRBV6-1; tentatively, D is TRBD1 (6 bases). This TCR was recovered from a woman in her thirties or forties in good health. Some clones in this sample may be carry-over from other donors' samples. Input material: PBMCs. The CDR3 region is CASSEAGHTSTDTQYF. The CDR3 region has the DNA TGTGCCAGCAGTGAAGCGGGACACACTAGCACAGATACGCAGTATTTT.